This T cell receptor beta chain was sequenced in a study of patients and donors after allogeneic stem cell transplantation. Via MiXCR, TCRdb re-called the RT-PCR reads, giving one row per CDR3 protein. The sample lists more than 150,000 distinct CDR3 sequences, approximately 25% seen once, with roughly 25% in the top ten. This CDR3 is built from 14 residues. Germline loops: CDR1 DFQATT, CDR2 SNEGSKA (reference sequence). The V segment lost 6 bases and the J segment 3 bases; nucleotides outside the gene matches: 9. The clonotype comes from a human donor who was either an allogeneic HSCT recipient or a stem cell or donor lymphocyte infusion donor (not recorded which). It is not recorded whose cells these are; they may come from a transplant donor. Input material: blood, either unsorted or a sorted T cell fraction (not recorded which). The genes are TRBV20-1 and TRBJ2-7; TRBD2 agrees at 9 bases. The CDR3 spells CSALPSGIFYEQYF. The CDR3 nucleotides read TGCAGTGCCCTACCTAGCGGGATTTTCTACGAGCAGTACTTC.